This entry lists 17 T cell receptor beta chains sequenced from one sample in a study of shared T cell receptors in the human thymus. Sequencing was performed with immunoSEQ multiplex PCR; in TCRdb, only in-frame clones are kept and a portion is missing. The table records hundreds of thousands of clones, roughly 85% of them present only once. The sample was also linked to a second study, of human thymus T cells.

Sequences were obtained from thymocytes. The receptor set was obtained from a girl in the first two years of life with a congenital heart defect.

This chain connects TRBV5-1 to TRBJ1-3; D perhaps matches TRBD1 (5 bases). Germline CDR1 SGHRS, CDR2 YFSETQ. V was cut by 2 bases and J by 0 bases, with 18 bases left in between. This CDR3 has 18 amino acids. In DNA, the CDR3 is TGCGCCAGCAGCTTATCCTCGCGGGGCCAGGGCTCTGGAAACACCATATATTTT. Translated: CASSLSSRGQGSGNTIYF.

The CDR3 region has the DNA TGTGCCAGCAGCTGTCATAAAGAAGGACAGGGTAACTATGGCTACACCTTC. It translates to CASSCHKEGQGNYGYTF. The chain joins TRBV7-2 to TRBJ1-2; 8 bases match TRBD1. CDR1 and CDR2 (germline): SGHTA, FQGNSA. Trimming took 4 bases from V and 1 from J; bases not matched to a gene: 11. The CDR3 has 17 amino acids.

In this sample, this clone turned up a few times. For the CDR3, the DNA is TGTGCCAGCAGCCCAAGGACTAGCGGGGGGGCAGGTGAGACCCAGTACTTC. This codes for CASSPRTSGGAGETQYF. This chain links TRBV9 with TRBJ2-5; 15 bases map to TRBD2. V lost 4 bases, J lost 5 bases, and 9 bases stayed unmatched. The CDR3 spans 17 residues. Germline V gives CDR1 SGDLS, CDR2 YYNGEE.

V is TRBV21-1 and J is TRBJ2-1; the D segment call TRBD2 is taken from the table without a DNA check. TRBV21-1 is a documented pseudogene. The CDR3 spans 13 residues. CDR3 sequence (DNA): TGTGCCAGACGGAGAGTTGGGTACAATGAGCAGTTCTTC. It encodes CARRRVGYNEQFF.

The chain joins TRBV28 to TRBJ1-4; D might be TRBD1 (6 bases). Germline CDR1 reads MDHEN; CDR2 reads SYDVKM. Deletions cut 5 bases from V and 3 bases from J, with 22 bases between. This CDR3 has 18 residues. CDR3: CASSHEQGLGGPNEKLFF. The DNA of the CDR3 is TGTGCCAGCAGTCATGAACAGGGTTTAGGGGGTCCTAATGAAAAACTGTTTTTT.

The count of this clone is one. The CDR3 protein is CASSVVGRTGAGQPQHF. The CDR3 DNA sequence: TGTGCCAGCAGCGTTGTTGGACGTACAGGGGCGGGTCAGCCCCAGCATTTT. The gene calls are TRBV27 and TRBJ1-5, with 7 bases aligning to TRBD1. The CDR3 has 17 amino acids. V shed 6 bases, J shed 6 bases, and the junction held 17 bases outside the gene matches. CDR1 is MNHEY, CDR2 SMNVEV, per germline (reference sequence).

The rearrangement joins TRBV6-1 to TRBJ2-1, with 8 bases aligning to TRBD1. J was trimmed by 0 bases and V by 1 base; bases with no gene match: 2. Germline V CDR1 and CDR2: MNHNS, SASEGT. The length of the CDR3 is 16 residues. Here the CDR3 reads CASSEGTGSSYNEQFF. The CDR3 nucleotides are TGTGCCAGCAGTGAAGGGACAGGGAGCTCCTACAATGAGCAGTTCTTC.

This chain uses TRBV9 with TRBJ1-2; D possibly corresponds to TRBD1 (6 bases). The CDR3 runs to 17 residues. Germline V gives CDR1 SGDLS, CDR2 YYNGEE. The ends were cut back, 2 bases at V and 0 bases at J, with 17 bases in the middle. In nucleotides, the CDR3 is TGTGCCAGCAGCGTCTCGGACAGTTTTTTTCCTAACTATGGCTACACCTTC. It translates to CASSVSDSFFPNYGYTF.

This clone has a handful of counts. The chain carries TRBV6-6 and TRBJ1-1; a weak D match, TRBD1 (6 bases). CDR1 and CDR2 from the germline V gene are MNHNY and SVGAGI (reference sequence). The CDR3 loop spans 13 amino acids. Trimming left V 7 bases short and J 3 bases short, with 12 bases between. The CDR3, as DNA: TGTGCCAGCATAGGACAGATTTACACTGAAGCTTTCTTT. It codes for CASIGQIYTEAFF.

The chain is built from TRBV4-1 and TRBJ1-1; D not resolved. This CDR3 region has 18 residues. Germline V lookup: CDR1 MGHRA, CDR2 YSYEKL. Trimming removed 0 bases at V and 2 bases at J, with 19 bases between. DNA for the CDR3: TGCGCCAGCAGCCAAGATAGGAGAGCCCTACTGCCTAACACTGAAGCTTTCTTT. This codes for CASSQDRRALLPNTEAFF.

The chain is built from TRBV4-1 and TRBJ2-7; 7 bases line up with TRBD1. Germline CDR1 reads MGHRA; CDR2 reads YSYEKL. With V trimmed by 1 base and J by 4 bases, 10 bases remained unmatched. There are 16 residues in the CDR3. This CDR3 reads CASSQATQGILYEQYF. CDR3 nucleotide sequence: TGCGCCAGCAGCCAAGCTACACAGGGGATTTTGTACGAGCAGTACTTC.

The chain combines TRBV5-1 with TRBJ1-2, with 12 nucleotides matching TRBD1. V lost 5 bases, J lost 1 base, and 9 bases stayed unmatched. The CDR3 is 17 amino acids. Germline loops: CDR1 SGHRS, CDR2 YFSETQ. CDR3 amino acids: CASRAGGTGGHNYGYTF. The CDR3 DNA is TGCGCCAGCAGGGCGGGCGGGACAGGGGGCCATAACTATGGCTACACCTTC.

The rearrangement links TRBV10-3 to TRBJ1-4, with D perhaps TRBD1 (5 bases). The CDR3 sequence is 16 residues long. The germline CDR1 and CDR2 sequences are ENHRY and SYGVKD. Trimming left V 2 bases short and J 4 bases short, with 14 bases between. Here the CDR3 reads CAISEQGTGCNEKLFF. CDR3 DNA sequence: TGTGCCATCAGTGAGCAGGGAACGGGTTGTAATGAAAAACTGTTTTTT.

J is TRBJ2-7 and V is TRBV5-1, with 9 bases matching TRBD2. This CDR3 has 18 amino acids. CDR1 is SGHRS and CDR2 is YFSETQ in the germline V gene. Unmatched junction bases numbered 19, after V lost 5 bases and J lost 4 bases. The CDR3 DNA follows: TGCGCCAGCAGGCCCGGGACTAGCAGCCCCCCACTCGAGTACGAGCAGTACTTC. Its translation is CASRPGTSSPPLEYEQYF.

The CDR3 spells CASSQEWRSENTEAFF. The CDR3, as DNA: TGCGCCAGCAGCCAAGAATGGAGGTCGGAGAACACTGAAGCTTTCTTT. The chain employs TRBV4-1 and TRBJ1-1; no clear D gene. The germline gives CDR1 MGHRA, CDR2 YSYEKL. The CDR3 consists of 16 residues. V lost 0 bases to trimming and J lost 1 base, with 12 bases between them.

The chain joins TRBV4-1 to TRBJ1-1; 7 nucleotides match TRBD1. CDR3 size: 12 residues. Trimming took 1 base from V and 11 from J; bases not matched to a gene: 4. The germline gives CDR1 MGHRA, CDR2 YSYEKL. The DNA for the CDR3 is TGCGCCAGCAGCCAAGTTGACAGGGCGGCTTTCTTT. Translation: CASSQVDRAAFF.

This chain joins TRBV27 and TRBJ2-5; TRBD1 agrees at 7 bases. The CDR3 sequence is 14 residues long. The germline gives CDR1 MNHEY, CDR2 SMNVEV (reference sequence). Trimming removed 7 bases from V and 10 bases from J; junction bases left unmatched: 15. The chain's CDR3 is CASTPKGAPGDQYF. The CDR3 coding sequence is TGTGCCAGCACGCCGAAGGGGGCCCCCGGGGACCAGTACTTC.